The present TCR beta chain was sequenced within a study of identical twins. Findings of the study overall: Twin pairs' shared out-of-frame alpha sequences were enriched in low generation probability. Fewer insertions marked abundant cord blood beta clonotypes; young adult naive trended weakly, memory not at all. Weaker excess sharing between twins was seen in beta out-of-frame sequences.

Each cDNA held unique molecular identifiers, and template switching gave it a universal primer site. TCRdb reprocessed the 5' RACE reads via MiXCR and lists one record per CDR3 protein. This table has some 500,000 distinct CDR3 sequences, 14% appearing once. The CDR3 length is 13 residues. Germline CDR1 reads MNHEY; CDR2 reads SVGEGT. Trimming removed 0 bases from V and 8 bases from J, with 11 bases in between. This clonotype came up once. Antigen specificity is unknown. The same data also went into a second study, on yellow fever vaccine responses in identical twins.

Sequencing input: CD4+ T cells sorted from blood. The receptor was isolated from a woman aged 18-29 years in good health. The rearrangement joins TRBV6-2 or TRBV6-3 to TRBJ2-7, with D perhaps matching TRBD2 (5 bases). CDR3 DNA sequence: TGTGCCAGCAGTTACTCGCCGGAGGTGAAGCAGTACTTC. It translates to CASSYSPEVKQYF.